This T cell receptor (beta chain) was sequenced in a study of T cells in Graves' hyperthyroidism and ophthalmopathy. The PBMCs studied were ones that came from roughly 11 ml fresh peripheral blood. This clonotype was observed at least ten times. CDR3 length equals 11 residues. Germline CDR1 reads GTSNPN; CDR2 reads SVGIG (reference sequence). With 5 bases removed from V and 3 bases from J, the gap between germline ends came to 7 bases. It was RNA transcripts that yielded the amplified TCR beta CDR3 regions. HTBI primers were used for first-round RT-PCR of the TCR CDR3. MiXCR, applied by TCRdb to the multiplex PCR reads, yields one record per CDR3 protein. The sample has about 300,000 distinct CDR3 sequences, 15% to 20% seen once.

The sample comprised blood. The gene calls are TRBV30 and TRBJ1-2; D is perhaps TRBD1 (5 bases). The sequence was collected from a man aged 45-60 years with Graves' ophthalmopathy. The CDR3 spells CAWGHHYGYTF. The CDR3 bases are TGTGCCTGGGGACACCACTATGGCTACACCTTC.